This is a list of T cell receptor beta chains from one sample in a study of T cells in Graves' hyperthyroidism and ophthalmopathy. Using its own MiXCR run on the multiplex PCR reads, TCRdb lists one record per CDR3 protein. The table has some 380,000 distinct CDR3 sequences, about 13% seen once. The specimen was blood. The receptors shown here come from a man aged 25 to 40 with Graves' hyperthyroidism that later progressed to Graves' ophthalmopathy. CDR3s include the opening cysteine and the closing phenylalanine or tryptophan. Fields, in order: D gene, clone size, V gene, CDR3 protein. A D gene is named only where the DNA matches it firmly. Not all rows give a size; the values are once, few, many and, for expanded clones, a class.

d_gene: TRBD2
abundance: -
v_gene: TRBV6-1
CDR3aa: CASTRGGSTDTQYF

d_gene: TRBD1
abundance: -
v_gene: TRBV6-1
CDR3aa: CASRARDRANEKLFF

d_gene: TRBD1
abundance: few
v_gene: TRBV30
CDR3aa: CAWSVGQGLDGYTF

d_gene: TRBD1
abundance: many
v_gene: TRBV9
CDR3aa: CASSVVQGIGYTF

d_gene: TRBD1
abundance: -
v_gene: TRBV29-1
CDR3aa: CSVEEDRSQSSGNTIYF

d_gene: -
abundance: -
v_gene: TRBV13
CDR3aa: CASSLEGGSGETQYF

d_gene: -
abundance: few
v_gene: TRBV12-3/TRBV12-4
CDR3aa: CASSLSDLSEKLFF

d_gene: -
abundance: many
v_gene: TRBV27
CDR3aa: CASRRGNLGYEQYF

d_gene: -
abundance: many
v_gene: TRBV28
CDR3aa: CASSRRGYYGYTF

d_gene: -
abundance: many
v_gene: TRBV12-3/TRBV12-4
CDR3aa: CASSPRRGGTGELFF

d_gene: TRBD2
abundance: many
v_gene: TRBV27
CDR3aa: CASTQLAGNTGELFF

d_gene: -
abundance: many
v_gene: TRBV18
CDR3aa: CASSAGQNTEAFF

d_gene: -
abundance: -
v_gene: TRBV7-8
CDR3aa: CASSLMGARTGELFF

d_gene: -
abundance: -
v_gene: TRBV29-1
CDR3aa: CSVERQANKGTDTQYF

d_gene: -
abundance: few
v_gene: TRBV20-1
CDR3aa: CSARDLVQAYEQYF

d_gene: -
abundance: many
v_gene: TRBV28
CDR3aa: CASGKRGPGSYNEQFF

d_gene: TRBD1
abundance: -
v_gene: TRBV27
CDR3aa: CASSPVPRDSYNEKLFF